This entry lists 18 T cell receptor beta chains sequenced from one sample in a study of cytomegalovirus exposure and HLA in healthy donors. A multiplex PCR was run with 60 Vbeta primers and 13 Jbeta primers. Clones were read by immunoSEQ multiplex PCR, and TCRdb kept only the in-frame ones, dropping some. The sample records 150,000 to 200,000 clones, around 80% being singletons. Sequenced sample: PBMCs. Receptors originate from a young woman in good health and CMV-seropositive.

The CDR3 coding sequence is TGTGCCAGCAGTTTAACAAGCGGGGTGTTCCAAGAGACCCAGTACTTC. Translated: CASSLTSGVFQETQYF. The rearrangement uses TRBV27 and TRBJ2-5; 7 bases align to TRBD2. From germline, CDR1 is MNHEY and CDR2 SMNVEV (reference sequence). The V and J ends lost 2 bases and 1 base, in that order; junction bases with no gene match: 7. This CDR3 comprises 16 residues.

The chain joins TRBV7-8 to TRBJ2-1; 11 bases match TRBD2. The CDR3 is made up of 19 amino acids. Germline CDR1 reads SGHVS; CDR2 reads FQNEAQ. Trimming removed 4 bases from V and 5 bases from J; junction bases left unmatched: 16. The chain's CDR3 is CASSSLTSGATLPNNEQFF. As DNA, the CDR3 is TGTGCCAGCAGCTCCCTGACTAGCGGGGCGACCCTTCCTAACAATGAGCAGTTCTTC.

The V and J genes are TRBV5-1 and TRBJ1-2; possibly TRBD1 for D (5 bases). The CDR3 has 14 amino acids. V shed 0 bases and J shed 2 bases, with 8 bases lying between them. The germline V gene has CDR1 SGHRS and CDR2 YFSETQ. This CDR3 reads CASSLAGENYGYTF. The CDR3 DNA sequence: TGCGCCAGCAGCTTGGCGGGGGAAAACTATGGCTACACCTTC.

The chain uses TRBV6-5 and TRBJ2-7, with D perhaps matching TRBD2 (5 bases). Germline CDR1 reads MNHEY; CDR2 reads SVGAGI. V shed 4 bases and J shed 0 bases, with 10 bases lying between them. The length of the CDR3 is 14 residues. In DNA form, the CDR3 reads TGTGCCAGCAGTTCTGGGCTAGCCTCCTACGAGCAGTACTTC. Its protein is CASSSGLASYEQYF.

The CDR3 DNA follows: TGCGCCAGCAGCCAATTCCAGGGACAAGAGCAGTTCTTC. Amino acid sequence: CASSQFQGQEQFF. The chain carries TRBV5-1 and TRBJ2-1, with D possibly TRBD1 on 6 matching bases. With 4 bases removed from V and 10 bases from J, the gap between germline ends came to 15 bases. This CDR3 has 13 amino acids. In germline, CDR1 is SGHRS, CDR2 YFSETQ.

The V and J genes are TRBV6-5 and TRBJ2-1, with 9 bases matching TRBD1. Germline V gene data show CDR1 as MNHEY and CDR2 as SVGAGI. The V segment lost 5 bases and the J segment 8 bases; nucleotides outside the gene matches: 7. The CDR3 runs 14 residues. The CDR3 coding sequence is TGTGCCAGCAGTGTAAGGGACAGGGTCCATGAGCAGTTCTTC. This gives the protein CASSVRDRVHEQFF.

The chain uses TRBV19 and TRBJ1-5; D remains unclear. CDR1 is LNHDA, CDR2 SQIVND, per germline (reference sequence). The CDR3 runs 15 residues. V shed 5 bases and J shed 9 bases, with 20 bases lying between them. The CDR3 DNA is TGTGCCAGTAGTTGGGAGTCGGGCATCTCTAGGCCCCAGCATTTT. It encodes CASSWESGISRPQHF.

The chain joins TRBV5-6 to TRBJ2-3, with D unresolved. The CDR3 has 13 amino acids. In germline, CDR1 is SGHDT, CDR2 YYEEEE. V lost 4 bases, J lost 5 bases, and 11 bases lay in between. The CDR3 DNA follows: TGTGCCAGCAGCCACCAGGATAAAGATACGCAGTATTTT. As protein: CASSHQDKDTQYF.

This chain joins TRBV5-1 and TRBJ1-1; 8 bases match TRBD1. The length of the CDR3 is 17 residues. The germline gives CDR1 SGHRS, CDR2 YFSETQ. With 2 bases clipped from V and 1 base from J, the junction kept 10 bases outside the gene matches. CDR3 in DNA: TGCGCCAGCAGCTTTTTGACCGCCGGGACAGGGAACACTGAAGCTTTCTTT. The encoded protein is CASSFLTAGTGNTEAFF.

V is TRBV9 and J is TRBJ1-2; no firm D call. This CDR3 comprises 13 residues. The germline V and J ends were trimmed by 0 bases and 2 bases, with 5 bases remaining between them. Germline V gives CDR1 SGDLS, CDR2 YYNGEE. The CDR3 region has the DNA TGTGCCAGCAGCGTAGGAGGGAACTATGGCTACACCTTC. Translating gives CASSVGGNYGYTF.

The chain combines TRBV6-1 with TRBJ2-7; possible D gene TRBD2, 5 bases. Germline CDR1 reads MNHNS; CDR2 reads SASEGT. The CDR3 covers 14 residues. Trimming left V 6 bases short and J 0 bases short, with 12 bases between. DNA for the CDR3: TGTGCCAGCAGCCCCCCCCGGGGCTCCTACGAGCAGTACTTC. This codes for CASSPPRGSYEQYF.

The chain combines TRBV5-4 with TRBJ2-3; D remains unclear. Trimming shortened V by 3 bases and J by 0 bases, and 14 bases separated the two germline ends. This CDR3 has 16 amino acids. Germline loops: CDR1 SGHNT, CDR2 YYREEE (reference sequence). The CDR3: CASSSAQAGSTDTQYF. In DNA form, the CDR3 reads TGTGCCAGCAGCTCCGCTCAGGCCGGTAGCACAGATACGCAGTATTTT.

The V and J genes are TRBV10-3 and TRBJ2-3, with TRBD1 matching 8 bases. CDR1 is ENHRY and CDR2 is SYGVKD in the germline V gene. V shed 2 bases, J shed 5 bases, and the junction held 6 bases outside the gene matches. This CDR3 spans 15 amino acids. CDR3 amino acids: CAISETGGKGDTQYF. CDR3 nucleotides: TGTGCCATCAGTGAGACAGGGGGTAAGGGAGATACGCAGTATTTT.

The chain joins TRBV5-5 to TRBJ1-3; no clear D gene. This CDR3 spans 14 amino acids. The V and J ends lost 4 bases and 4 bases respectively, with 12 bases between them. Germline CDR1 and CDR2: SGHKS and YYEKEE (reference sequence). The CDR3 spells CASSPDGLGNTIYF. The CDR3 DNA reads TGTGCCAGCAGCCCGGATGGACTGGGAAACACCATATATTTT.

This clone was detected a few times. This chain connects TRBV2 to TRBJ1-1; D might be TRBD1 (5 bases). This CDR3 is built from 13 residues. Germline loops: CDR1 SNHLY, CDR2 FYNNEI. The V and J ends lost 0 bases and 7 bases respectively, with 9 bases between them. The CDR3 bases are TGTGCCAGCAGTGAAGCCCACAGGTATGAAGCTTTCTTT. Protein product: CASSEAHRYEAFF. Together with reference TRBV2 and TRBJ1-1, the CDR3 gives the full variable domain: EPEVTQTPSHQVTQMGQEVILRCVPISNHLYFYWYRQILGQKVEFLVSFYNNEISEKSEIFDDQFSVERPDGSNFTLKIRSTKLEDSAMYFCASSEAHRYEAFFGQGTRLTVV.

This chain's CDR3 is CASSPVGEGTREQFF. CDR3 nucleotide sequence: TGTGCCAGCTCACCAGTTGGGGAGGGGACGAGGGAGCAGTTCTTC. The chain carries TRBV18 and TRBJ2-1, with 7 bases lining up with TRBD2. In germline, CDR1 is KGHSH, CDR2 LQKENI. This CDR3 is built from 15 residues. V dropped 2 bases and J dropped 10; count of bases not matched to a gene: 11.

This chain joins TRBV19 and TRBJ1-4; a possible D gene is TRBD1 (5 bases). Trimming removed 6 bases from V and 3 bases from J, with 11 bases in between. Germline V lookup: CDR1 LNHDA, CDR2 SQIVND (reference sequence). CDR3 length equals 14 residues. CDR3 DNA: TGTGCCAGTAGGAAGGACACAGCTAATGAAAAACTGTTTTTT. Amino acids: CASRKDTANEKLFF.

The CDR3 here is CASSEGGGSTQYF. As DNA, the CDR3 is TGTGCCAGCAGTGAAGGGGGGGGCTCTACGCAGTATTTT. This chain uses TRBV6-1 with TRBJ2-3; D is perhaps TRBD2 (7 bases). The V and J ends lost 1 base and 8 bases respectively, with 10 bases between them. In germline, CDR1 is MNHNS, CDR2 SASEGT. The CDR3 is 13 residues long.